This is a list of T cell receptor beta chains from one sample in a study of blood T cell repertoires in COVID-19. Here immunoSEQ multiplex PCR was the method, and the copy in TCRdb shows in-frame clones only, minus some. The data contain more than 110,000 clones, approximately 79% of them singletons. The sequenced sample was PBMCs or T cells enriched from blood (not recorded which). These receptor sequences come from a woman aged 45 to 65 who had recovered from COVID-19. Each CDR3 is given with its conserved first and last residue. The order of the fields is clone size, V gene, J gene, D gene, CDR3 DNA, CDR3 protein. The D gene is left open where the match is weak. Not every row has a clone size; where given, it reads once, few, many or a size class.

clone size: -; V gene: TRBV3-1/TRBV3-2; J gene: TRBJ1-2; D gene: -; CDR3 DNA: TGTGCCAGCAGTCAATCCGGGACATGGACTAACTATGGCTACACCTTC; CDR3 protein: CASSQSGTWTNYGYTF
clone size: -; V gene: TRBV19; J gene: TRBJ2-3; D gene: -; CDR3 DNA: TGTGCCAGTAGTATCGGCCGAGGGGATACGCAGTATTTT; CDR3 protein: CASSIGRGDTQYF
clone size: few; V gene: TRBV18; J gene: TRBJ1-1; D gene: -; CDR3 DNA: TGTGCCAGCTCACGGGGAGAGACTGAAGCTTTCTTT; CDR3 protein: CASSRGETEAFF
clone size: -; V gene: TRBV6-2/TRBV6-3; J gene: TRBJ2-1; D gene: TRBD1; CDR3 DNA: TGTGCCAGCAGTTACCTAGCTACAGGGGGCTGGTCCTACAATGAGCAGTTCTTC; CDR3 protein: CASSYLATGGWSYNEQFF
clone size: -; V gene: TRBV28; J gene: TRBJ2-3; D gene: TRBD1; CDR3 DNA: TGTGCCAGCAGTTATCAGGGGGCCTCGGATACGCAGTATTTT; CDR3 protein: CASSYQGASDTQYF
clone size: -; V gene: TRBV13; J gene: TRBJ2-3; D gene: -; CDR3 DNA: TGTGCCAGCAGCTTTTTGGAGGGCGCAGATACGCAGTATTTT; CDR3 protein: CASSFLEGADTQYF
clone size: -; V gene: TRBV7-3; J gene: TRBJ2-2; D gene: -; CDR3 DNA: TGTGCCAGCAGCTTAATCGGGGGAAACACCGGGGAGCTGTTTTTT; CDR3 protein: CASSLIGGNTGELFF
clone size: -; V gene: TRBV28; J gene: TRBJ1-6; D gene: TRBD1; CDR3 DNA: TGTGCCAGCAGCACCCGGGGACAGGGATTATATAATTCACCCCTCCACTTT; CDR3 protein: CASSTRGQGLYNSPLHF
clone size: once; V gene: TRBV7-9; J gene: TRBJ2-1; D gene: TRBD2; CDR3 DNA: TGTGCCAGCAGCCGGGCTAGCGGGTTCTCCTACAATGAGCAGTTCTTC; CDR3 protein: CASSRASGFSYNEQFF
clone size: -; V gene: TRBV10-1; J gene: TRBJ2-5; D gene: TRBD1; CDR3 DNA: TGCGCCAGCAGTGAACAGGGGCCGGCGGAGACCCAGTACTTC; CDR3 protein: CASSEQGPAETQYF
clone size: -; V gene: TRBV5-1; J gene: TRBJ2-3; D gene: TRBD2; CDR3 DNA: TGCGCCAGCAGCACGTCCGGGACTAGCGGGCCCACAGATACGCAGTATTTT; CDR3 protein: CASSTSGTSGPTDTQYF
clone size: -; V gene: TRBV2; J gene: TRBJ1-2; D gene: TRBD1; CDR3 DNA: TGTGCCAGCACCCGGGACAGGGGGGACTATGGCTACACCTTC; CDR3 protein: CASTRDRGDYGYTF
clone size: -; V gene: TRBV13; J gene: TRBJ1-2; D gene: -; CDR3 DNA: TGTGCCAGCAGCACCGTCGACAGGACATATGACTATGGCTACACCTTC; CDR3 protein: CASSTVDRTYDYGYTF
clone size: -; V gene: TRBV3-1/TRBV3-2; J gene: TRBJ2-4; D gene: -; CDR3 DNA: TGTGCCAGCAGTCCTCAACTATCTAGCAAAAACATTCAGTACTTC; CDR3 protein: CASSPQLSSKNIQYF
clone size: -; V gene: TRBV28; J gene: TRBJ1-1; D gene: -; CDR3 DNA: TGTGCCAGCAGTTTGCAACCAGGGAACACTGAAGCTTTCTTT; CDR3 protein: CASSLQPGNTEAFF
clone size: many; V gene: TRBV10-2; J gene: TRBJ1-5; D gene: TRBD1; CDR3 DNA: TGCGCCAGCAGTGAAACGGGGACAGGAGATCAGCCCCAGCATTTT; CDR3 protein: CASSETGTGDQPQHF
clone size: -; V gene: TRBV5-1; J gene: TRBJ2-5; D gene: TRBD2; CDR3 DNA: TGCGCCAGCAGCTCTTTAGCGGGAGCAGAGACCCAGTACTTC; CDR3 protein: CASSSLAGAETQYF
clone size: -; V gene: TRBV28; J gene: TRBJ2-7; D gene: TRBD1; CDR3 DNA: TGTGCCAGCAGAACCGGGACAGGGGCCCCCTACGAGCAGTACTTC; CDR3 protein: CASRTGTGAPYEQYF
clone size: few; V gene: TRBV20-1; J gene: TRBJ2-7; D gene: TRBD1; CDR3 DNA: TGCAGTGCTAGTAGGACAGGGAAGGACGAGCAGTACTTC; CDR3 protein: CSASRTGKDEQYF
clone size: once; V gene: TRBV28; J gene: TRBJ1-1; D gene: -; CDR3 DNA: TGTGCCAGCAGACAGGAGGGGCCGATGAACACTGAAGCTTTCTTT; CDR3 protein: CASRQEGPMNTEAFF
clone size: -; V gene: TRBV19; J gene: TRBJ1-6; D gene: -; CDR3 DNA: TGTGCCAGTAAGGAGTCTGGGTCACCCCTCCACTTT; CDR3 protein: CASKESGSPLHF
clone size: -; V gene: TRBV18; J gene: TRBJ1-2; D gene: TRBD1; CDR3 DNA: TGTGCCAGCTCACCTTCAGGGACAGGATTACTCTATGGCTACACCTTC; CDR3 protein: CASSPSGTGLLYGYTF
clone size: -; V gene: TRBV10-3; J gene: TRBJ1-5; D gene: -; CDR3 DNA: TGTGCCATCAGTGAAGAGGGTAACAATCAGCCCCAGCATTTT; CDR3 protein: CAISEEGNNQPQHF
clone size: once; V gene: TRBV2; J gene: TRBJ2-7; D gene: -; CDR3 DNA: TGTGCCAGCAGTCAAACAGGGGGGGTTTTCTACGAGCAGTACTTC; CDR3 protein: CASSQTGGVFYEQYF
clone size: -; V gene: TRBV20-1; J gene: TRBJ2-5; D gene: TRBD1; CDR3 DNA: TGCAGTGCTAGTGGGGACAGGGGCGACCAAGAGACCCAGTACTTC; CDR3 protein: CSASGDRGDQETQYF
clone size: -; V gene: TRBV11-3; J gene: TRBJ2-2; D gene: TRBD2; CDR3 DNA: TGTGCCAGCAGCTTTGCGGGGGACACCGGGGAGCTGTTTTTT; CDR3 protein: CASSFAGDTGELFF
clone size: -; V gene: TRBV20-1; J gene: TRBJ2-4; D gene: -; CDR3 DNA: TGCAGTGCTAGTGGGCCTTCCCAAAACATTCAGTACTTC; CDR3 protein: CSASGPSQNIQYF